Listed below are T cell receptor beta chains from one sample, sequenced in a study of post-analysis software for immune sequencing data. Each CDR3 protein is one row after TCRdb ran MiXCR on the PCR reads. The sample consists of around 710,000 distinct CDR3 sequences, 35% to 55% of them appearing once. The material sequenced was blood. All receptors derive from a girl under 18 with multiple sclerosis. Both conserved end residues are part of each CDR3. D genes are given only for firm matches. Not every row has a clone size; where given, it reads once, few, many or a size class.

J gene: TRBJ1-1; clone size: few; V gene: TRBV10-3; D gene: NA; CDR3 DNA: TGTGCCATCACTAAAACAGAGAACACTGAAGCTTTCTTT; CDR3 protein: CAITKTENTEAFF
J gene: TRBJ2-7; clone size: NA; V gene: TRBV7-9; D gene: NA; CDR3 DNA: TGTGCCAGCAGCTTTTATAAATCCTCCGAGCAGTACTTC; CDR3 protein: CASSFYKSSEQYF
J gene: TRBJ1-2; clone size: NA; V gene: TRBV29-1; D gene: NA; CDR3 DNA: TGCAGCGCCCCTCTGTCACGGGGTTCAGGCTACACCTTC; CDR3 protein: CSAPLSRGSGYTF
J gene: TRBJ2-7; clone size: NA; V gene: TRBV4-3; D gene: NA; CDR3 DNA: TGCGCCAGCAGCCCCAGGGAGGGGGTTCCCGGGGACGAGCAGTACTTC; CDR3 protein: CASSPREGVPGDEQYF
J gene: TRBJ2-1; clone size: few; V gene: TRBV6-6; D gene: TRBD2; CDR3 DNA: TGTGCCAGCGAAACAGCGGGAGGGATCAACAATGAGCAGTTCTTC; CDR3 protein: CASETAGGINNEQFF
J gene: TRBJ1-1; clone size: NA; V gene: TRBV9; D gene: NA; CDR3 DNA: TGTGCCAGCAGCGTTGTACAGGGTGGAGACACTGAAGCTTTCTTT; CDR3 protein: CASSVVQGGDTEAFF
J gene: TRBJ2-7; clone size: NA; V gene: TRBV5-1; D gene: TRBD2; CDR3 DNA: TGCGCCAGCAGCTCATTTAGCGGGATCACCTACGAGCAGTACTTC; CDR3 protein: CASSSFSGITYEQYF
J gene: TRBJ2-7; clone size: few; V gene: TRBV6-2/TRBV6-3; D gene: TRBD2; CDR3 DNA: TGTGCCAGCAGTGTCGGGACTAGCGGGAGGTCCTACGAGCAGTACTTC; CDR3 protein: CASSVGTSGRSYEQYF
J gene: TRBJ2-1; clone size: NA; V gene: TRBV29-1; D gene: TRBD2; CDR3 DNA: TGCAGCGTTCCGGCTAGCGGGAAACAGCAGTTCTTC; CDR3 protein: CSVPASGKQQFF
J gene: TRBJ2-7; clone size: once; V gene: TRBV27; D gene: TRBD2; CDR3 DNA: TGTGCCAGCAGTTTGTCAAGCGGGAACCACGAGCAGTACTTC; CDR3 protein: CASSLSSGNHEQYF
J gene: TRBJ2-1; clone size: few; V gene: TRBV7-3; D gene: NA; CDR3 DNA: TGTGCCAGCAGCCTCGGGACTGACCTCCAGAATGAGCAGTTCTTC; CDR3 protein: CASSLGTDLQNEQFF
J gene: TRBJ2-1; clone size: NA; V gene: TRBV27; D gene: TRBD2; CDR3 DNA: TGTGCCAGCAGTTTCGCAAGCGGGAGAGTCCCCGATGAGCAGTTCTTC; CDR3 protein: CASSFASGRVPDEQFF
J gene: TRBJ2-2; clone size: NA; V gene: TRBV7-3; D gene: TRBD1; CDR3 DNA: TGTGCCAGCAGCCCCAGGGGGCTTGGGACCGGGGAGCTGTTTTTT; CDR3 protein: CASSPRGLGTGELFF
J gene: TRBJ1-2; clone size: NA; V gene: TRBV30; D gene: NA; CDR3 DNA: TGTGCCTGGAGTGGAAGGGGAGCCGGTTATGGCTACACCTTC; CDR3 protein: CAWSGRGAGYGYTF
J gene: TRBJ1-1; clone size: few; V gene: TRBV7-9; D gene: TRBD1; CDR3 DNA: TGTGCCAGCAGCTTAGATGGAGGGGGCGCGGGGAACACTGAAGCTTTCTTT; CDR3 protein: CASSLDGGGAGNTEAFF
J gene: TRBJ2-5; clone size: NA; V gene: TRBV30; D gene: TRBD2; CDR3 DNA: TGTGCCTGGAGTACGACGACTAGCGGAGAGACCCAGTACTTC; CDR3 protein: CAWSTTTSGETQYF
J gene: TRBJ1-6; clone size: few; V gene: TRBV10-3; D gene: NA; CDR3 DNA: TGTGCCATCAGGGACACCACAGGCTCACCCCTCCACTTT; CDR3 protein: CAIRDTTGSPLHF
J gene: TRBJ1-3; clone size: few; V gene: TRBV29-1; D gene: NA; CDR3 DNA: TGCAGCGTTCAGGTCCAAGGCTTGGGAAACACCATATATTTT; CDR3 protein: CSVQVQGLGNTIYF
J gene: TRBJ2-1; clone size: NA; V gene: TRBV4-3; D gene: TRBD2; CDR3 DNA: TGCGCCAGCAGCCAAGATGGGGGACTAGTTGTCCATAGCTCGTTCTTC; CDR3 protein: CASSQDGGLVVHSSFF
J gene: TRBJ2-7; clone size: few; V gene: TRBV6-1; D gene: TRBD2; CDR3 DNA: TGTGCCAGCAACGGACTAGCGGGAGGCGGCGAGCAGTACTTC; CDR3 protein: CASNGLAGGGEQYF
J gene: TRBJ2-7; clone size: NA; V gene: TRBV20-1; D gene: TRBD2; CDR3 DNA: TGCAGTGCGACGACTAGCGGGAGCTACGAGCAGTACTTC; CDR3 protein: CSATTSGSYEQYF
J gene: TRBJ1-1; clone size: NA; V gene: TRBV6-2/TRBV6-3; D gene: TRBD1; CDR3 DNA: TGTGCCAGCAGTTACGGACAGGGGGCGAACACTGAAGCTTTCTTT; CDR3 protein: CASSYGQGANTEAFF
J gene: TRBJ2-7; clone size: few; V gene: TRBV12-5; D gene: TRBD2; CDR3 DNA: TGTGCTAGTGGTCCCGGGGGGGCTTACGAGCAGTACTTC; CDR3 protein: CASGPGGAYEQYF
J gene: TRBJ2-7; clone size: NA; V gene: TRBV7-2; D gene: NA; CDR3 DNA: TGTGCCAGCAGCTTATGGAAGGGGACTTCCTACGAGCAGTACTTC; CDR3 protein: CASSLWKGTSYEQYF
J gene: TRBJ2-1; clone size: NA; V gene: TRBV4-3; D gene: TRBD2; CDR3 DNA: TGCGCCAGCAGCCACGGACTAGCGGGAGGCTCCGACAATGAGCAGTTCTTC; CDR3 protein: CASSHGLAGGSDNEQFF
J gene: TRBJ1-5; clone size: NA; V gene: TRBV7-9; D gene: NA; CDR3 DNA: TGTGCCAGCAGCCCCGCTAGCCAGCCCCAGCATTTT; CDR3 protein: CASSPASQPQHF
J gene: TRBJ2-5; clone size: NA; V gene: TRBV20-1; D gene: TRBD2; CDR3 DNA: TGCAGTGCTAAACGGGAGGGGGAGACCCAGTACTTC; CDR3 protein: CSAKREGETQYF
J gene: TRBJ2-7; clone size: NA; V gene: TRBV20-1; D gene: NA; CDR3 DNA: TGCAGTGCTAGCGGCCGAGAAGCCACTTCCTACAAGCAGTACTTC; CDR3 protein: CSASGREATSYKQYF
J gene: TRBJ1-2; clone size: NA; V gene: TRBV18; D gene: NA; CDR3 DNA: TGTGCCAGCTCCAAAGGGATTAATTATGGCTACACCTTC; CDR3 protein: CASSKGINYGYTF
J gene: TRBJ2-3; clone size: NA; V gene: TRBV14; D gene: TRBD2; CDR3 DNA: TGTGCCAGCAGCCAAGATCTTGAAGGAGGGTTACTAGCGGGAGTCACAGATGCGCAGTATTTT; CDR3 protein: CASSQDLEGGLLAGVTDAQYF
J gene: TRBJ1-2; clone size: NA; V gene: TRBV11-2; D gene: NA; CDR3 DNA: TGTGCCAGCAGCCCCTCCGGGGCAGGGATTGATGGCTACACCTTC; CDR3 protein: CASSPSGAGIDGYTF
J gene: TRBJ2-5; clone size: few; V gene: TRBV5-1; D gene: NA; CDR3 DNA: TGCGCCAGCACCAGGCGGCCGGGGGAGACCCAGTACTTC; CDR3 protein: CASTRRPGETQYF
J gene: TRBJ2-3; clone size: NA; V gene: TRBV7-3; D gene: NA; CDR3 DNA: TGTGCCAGCAGCCCGCACTCTAGCGAGAGTGGGGGTACGCAGTATTTT; CDR3 protein: CASSPHSSESGGTQYF
J gene: TRBJ1-1; clone size: NA; V gene: TRBV25-1; D gene: NA; CDR3 DNA: TGTGCCAGCAGTGACGTTGGGGACACTGAAGCTTTCTTT; CDR3 protein: CASSDVGDTEAFF
J gene: TRBJ2-7; clone size: few; V gene: TRBV4-1; D gene: TRBD1; CDR3 DNA: TGCGCCAGCAGCCAGCTAGACAGGGGCCACGAGCAGTACTTC; CDR3 protein: CASSQLDRGHEQYF
J gene: TRBJ2-7; clone size: few; V gene: TRBV20-1; D gene: TRBD2; CDR3 DNA: TGCAGTGCTAGAGCTTTGATAGCGGGAGGCACCTACGAGCAGTACTTC; CDR3 protein: CSARALIAGGTYEQYF
J gene: TRBJ2-7; clone size: NA; V gene: TRBV6-1; D gene: TRBD2; CDR3 DNA: TGTGCCAGCAGCCGACTAGCGGGAGGGTATAACGGCTACAATGAGCAGTACTTC; CDR3 protein: CASSRLAGGYNGYNEQYF
J gene: TRBJ1-1; clone size: once; V gene: TRBV7-9; D gene: TRBD1; CDR3 DNA: TGTGCCAGCGGTCAAACAGGGGTCGACACTGAAGCTTTCTTT; CDR3 protein: CASGQTGVDTEAFF
J gene: TRBJ1-2; clone size: few; V gene: TRBV12-3/TRBV12-4; D gene: TRBD1; CDR3 DNA: TGTGCCAGCAGTTTATATGACAGGGATTTGGATGGCTACACCTTC; CDR3 protein: CASSLYDRDLDGYTF
J gene: TRBJ2-1; clone size: few; V gene: TRBV5-1; D gene: TRBD1; CDR3 DNA: TGCGCCAGCAGCCCTAACCCGGGACAGGGGTACAATGAGCAGTTCTTC; CDR3 protein: CASSPNPGQGYNEQFF
J gene: TRBJ2-6; clone size: NA; V gene: TRBV9; D gene: TRBD1; CDR3 DNA: TGTGCCAGCAGCGACCGGGACAGATCATTTGCTGGGGCCAACGTCCTGACTTTC; CDR3 protein: CASSDRDRSFAGANVLTF
J gene: TRBJ2-7; clone size: few; V gene: TRBV25-1; D gene: NA; CDR3 DNA: TGTGCCAGCAGTGAAGGAGAGGGTTGGATCTACGAGCAGTACTTC; CDR3 protein: CASSEGEGWIYEQYF
J gene: TRBJ2-5; clone size: NA; V gene: TRBV7-2; D gene: NA; CDR3 DNA: TGTGCCAGCAGCTTAGCGGGAGCCTCGGTTGGAGAGACCCGGTACTTC; CDR3 protein: CASSLAGASVGETRYF
J gene: TRBJ2-5; clone size: NA; V gene: TRBV18; D gene: NA; CDR3 DNA: TGTGCCAGCTCACCAAAACCGTACCAAGAGACCCAGTACTTC; CDR3 protein: CASSPKPYQETQYF
J gene: TRBJ2-7; clone size: NA; V gene: TRBV7-2; D gene: NA; CDR3 DNA: TGTGCCAGCAGCTTACAAGGGTTCTCAACCTACGAGCAGTACTTC; CDR3 protein: CASSLQGFSTYEQYF
J gene: TRBJ1-1; clone size: NA; V gene: TRBV29-1; D gene: NA; CDR3 DNA: TGCAGCATCAGGAGGGGGGCTTGGAACACTGAAGCTTTCTTT; CDR3 protein: CSIRRGAWNTEAFF
J gene: TRBJ2-7; clone size: NA; V gene: TRBV3-1; D gene: TRBD2; CDR3 DNA: TGTGCCAGCAGCTCCCGGACTAGCACCGAGCAGTACTTC; CDR3 protein: CASSSRTSTEQYF
J gene: TRBJ2-7; clone size: NA; V gene: TRBV6-1; D gene: NA; CDR3 DNA: TGTGCCAGCAGTGATCAACCCCTGGACCCCAAAGCGTACGAGCAGTACTTC; CDR3 protein: CASSDQPLDPKAYEQYF
J gene: TRBJ1-2; clone size: NA; V gene: TRBV29-1; D gene: NA; CDR3 DNA: TGCAGCGTTGAAGGGGGGGGGCGCGGCTACACCTTC; CDR3 protein: CSVEGGGRGYTF
J gene: TRBJ1-1; clone size: NA; V gene: TRBV20-1; D gene: TRBD1; CDR3 DNA: TGCAGTGCTAGCCACGGACAGGTGGACACTGAAGCTTTCTTT; CDR3 protein: CSASHGQVDTEAFF
J gene: TRBJ2-5; clone size: NA; V gene: TRBV13; D gene: NA; CDR3 DNA: TGTGCCAGCAGCTTAGGGGGCGCCGGGGAGACCCAGTACTTC; CDR3 protein: CASSLGGAGETQYF
J gene: TRBJ2-1; clone size: NA; V gene: TRBV20-1; D gene: NA; CDR3 DNA: TGCAGTGCTAGAGCCGTCTGGAATGAGCAGTTCTTC; CDR3 protein: CSARAVWNEQFF
J gene: TRBJ1-6; clone size: NA; V gene: TRBV7-9; D gene: TRBD1; CDR3 DNA: TGTGCCAGCAGCTTAAGCAGGGGGGATTCACCCCTCCACTTT; CDR3 protein: CASSLSRGDSPLHF
J gene: TRBJ2-1; clone size: NA; V gene: TRBV7-2; D gene: NA; CDR3 DNA: TGTGCCAGCAGCTTAGCGCCAGGGGTTTCCTACAATGAGCAGTTCTTC; CDR3 protein: CASSLAPGVSYNEQFF
J gene: TRBJ2-7; clone size: NA; V gene: TRBV5-1; D gene: NA; CDR3 DNA: TGCGCCAGCAGCTTGGAATCAGGGAGGGGGAGAAACGAGCAGTACTTC; CDR3 protein: CASSLESGRGRNEQYF